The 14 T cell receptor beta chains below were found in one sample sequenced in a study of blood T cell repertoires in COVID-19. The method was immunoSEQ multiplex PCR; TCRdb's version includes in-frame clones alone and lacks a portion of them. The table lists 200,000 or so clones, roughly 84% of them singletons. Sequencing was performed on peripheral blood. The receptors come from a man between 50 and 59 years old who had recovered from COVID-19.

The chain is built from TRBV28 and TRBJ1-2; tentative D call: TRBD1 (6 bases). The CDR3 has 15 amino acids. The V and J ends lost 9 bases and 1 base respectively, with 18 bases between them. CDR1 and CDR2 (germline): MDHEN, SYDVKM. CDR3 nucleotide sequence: TGTGCCAGTACCCTGGGGGCAACTATTAACTATGGCTACACCTTC. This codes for CASTLGATINYGYTF.

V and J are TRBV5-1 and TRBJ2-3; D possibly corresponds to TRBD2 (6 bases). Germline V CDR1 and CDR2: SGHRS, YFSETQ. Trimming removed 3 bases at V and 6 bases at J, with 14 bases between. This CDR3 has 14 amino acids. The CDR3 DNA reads TGCGCCAGCAGCTCGCTCGGGGGTGCGGATACGCAGTATTTT. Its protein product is CASSSLGGADTQYF. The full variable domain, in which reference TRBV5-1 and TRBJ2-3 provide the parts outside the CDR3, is KAGVTQTPRYLIKTRGQQVTLSCSPISGHRSVSWYQQTPGQGLQFLFEYFSETQRNKGNFPGRFSGRQFSNSRSEMNVSTLELGDSALYLCASSSLGGADTQYFGPGTRLTVL.

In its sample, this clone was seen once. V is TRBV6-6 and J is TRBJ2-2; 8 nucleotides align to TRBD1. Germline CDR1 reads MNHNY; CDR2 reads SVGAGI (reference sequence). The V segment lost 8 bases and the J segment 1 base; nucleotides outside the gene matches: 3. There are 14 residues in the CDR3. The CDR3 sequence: CASQTGVNTGELFF. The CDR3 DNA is TGTGCCAGCCAGACAGGGGTGAACACCGGGGAGCTGTTTTTT.

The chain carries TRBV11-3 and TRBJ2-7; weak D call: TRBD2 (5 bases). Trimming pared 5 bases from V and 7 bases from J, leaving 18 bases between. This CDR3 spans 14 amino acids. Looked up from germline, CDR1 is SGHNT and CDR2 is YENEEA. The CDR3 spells CASSQQDSYYEQYF. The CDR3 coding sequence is TGTGCCAGCAGCCAGCAGGACTCCTACTATGAGCAGTACTTC.

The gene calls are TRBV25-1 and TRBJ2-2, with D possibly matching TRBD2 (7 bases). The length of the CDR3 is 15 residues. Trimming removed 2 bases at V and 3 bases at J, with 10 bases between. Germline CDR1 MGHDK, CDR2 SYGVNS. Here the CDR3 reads CASSEHGGHTGELFF. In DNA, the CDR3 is TGTGCCAGCAGTGAACACGGGGGGCACACCGGGGAGCTGTTTTTT. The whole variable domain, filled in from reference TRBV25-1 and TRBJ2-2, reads EADIYQTPRYLVIGTGKKITLECSQTMGHDKMYWYQQDPGMELHLIHYSYGVNSTEKGDLSSESTVSRIRTEHFPLTLESARPSHTSQYLCASSEHGGHTGELFFGEGSRLTVL.

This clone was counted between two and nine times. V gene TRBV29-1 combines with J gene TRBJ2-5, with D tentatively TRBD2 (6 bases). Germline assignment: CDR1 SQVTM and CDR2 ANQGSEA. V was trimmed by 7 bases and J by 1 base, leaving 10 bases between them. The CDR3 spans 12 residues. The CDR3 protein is CSAGLPQETQYF. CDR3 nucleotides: TGCAGCGCCGGACTACCCCAAGAGACCCAGTACTTC.

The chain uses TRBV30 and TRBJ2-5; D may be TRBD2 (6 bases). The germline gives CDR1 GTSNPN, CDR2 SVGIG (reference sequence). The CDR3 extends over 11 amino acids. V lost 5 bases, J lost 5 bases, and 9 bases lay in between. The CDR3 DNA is TGTGCCTGGGCCCGGGGGGAGACCCAGTACTTC. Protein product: CAWARGETQYF.

The CDR3 here is CASSVGVERAFNEQFF. The CDR3 region has the DNA TGTGCCAGCAGCGTAGGCGTGGAGAGGGCCTTTAATGAGCAGTTCTTC. This chain uses TRBV9 with TRBJ2-1, with TRBD2 as a possible D gene (5 bases). The germline V and J ends were trimmed by 0 bases and 7 bases, with 17 bases remaining between them. The CDR3 has 16 amino acids. Looked up from germline, CDR1 is SGDLS and CDR2 is YYNGEE.

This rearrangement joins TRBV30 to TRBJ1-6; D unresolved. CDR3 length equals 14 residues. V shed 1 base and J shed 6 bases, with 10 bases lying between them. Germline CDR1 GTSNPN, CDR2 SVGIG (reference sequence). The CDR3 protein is CAWSAPGGNSPLHF. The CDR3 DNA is TGTGCCTGGAGTGCCCCTGGCGGTAATTCACCCCTCCACTTT. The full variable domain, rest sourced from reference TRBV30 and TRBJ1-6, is SQTIHQWPATLVQPVGSPLSLECTVEGTSNPNLYWYRQAAGRGLQLLFYSVGIGQISSEVPQNLSASRPQDRQFILSSKKLLLSDSGFYLCAWSAPGGNSPLHFGNGTRLTVT.

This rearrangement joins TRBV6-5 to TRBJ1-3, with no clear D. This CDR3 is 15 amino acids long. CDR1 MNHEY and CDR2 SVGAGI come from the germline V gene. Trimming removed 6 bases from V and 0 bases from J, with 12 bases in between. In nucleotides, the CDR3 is TGTGCCAGCAGGATAGACGGGAGCTCTGGAAACACCATATATTTT. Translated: CASRIDGSSGNTIYF.

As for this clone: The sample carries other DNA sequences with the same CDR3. This chain's CDR3 is CASSFGTDYGYTF. The CDR3 DNA is TGTGCCAGCAGTTTTGGGACAGACTATGGCTACACCTTC. The V gene is TRBV28, the J gene TRBJ1-2; 7 bases match TRBD1. The J segment lost 3 bases and the V segment lost 3 bases, leaving 1 base of the junction unmatched. CDR3 size: 13 residues. Germline lookup yields CDR1 MDHEN and CDR2 SYDVKM.

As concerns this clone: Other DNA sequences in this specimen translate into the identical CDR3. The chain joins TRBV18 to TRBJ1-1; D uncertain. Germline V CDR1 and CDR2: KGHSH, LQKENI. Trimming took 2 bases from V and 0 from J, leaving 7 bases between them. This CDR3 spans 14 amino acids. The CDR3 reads CASSPARLNTEAFF. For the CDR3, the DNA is TGTGCCAGCTCACCAGCCAGATTGAACACTGAAGCTTTCTTT.

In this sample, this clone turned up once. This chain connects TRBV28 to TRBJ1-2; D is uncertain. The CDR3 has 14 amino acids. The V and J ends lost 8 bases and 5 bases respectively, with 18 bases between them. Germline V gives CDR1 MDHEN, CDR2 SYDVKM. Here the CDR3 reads CASFTLTGIYGYTF. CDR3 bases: TGTGCCAGCTTCACCCTCACGGGGATATATGGCTACACCTTC.

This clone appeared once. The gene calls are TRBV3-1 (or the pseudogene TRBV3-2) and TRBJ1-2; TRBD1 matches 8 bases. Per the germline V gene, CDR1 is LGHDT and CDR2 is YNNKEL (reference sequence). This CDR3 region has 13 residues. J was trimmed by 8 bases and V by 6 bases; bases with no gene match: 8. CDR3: CASRVGQGLGYTF. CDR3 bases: TGTGCCAGCAGAGTCGGACAGGGCCTAGGCTACACCTTC.